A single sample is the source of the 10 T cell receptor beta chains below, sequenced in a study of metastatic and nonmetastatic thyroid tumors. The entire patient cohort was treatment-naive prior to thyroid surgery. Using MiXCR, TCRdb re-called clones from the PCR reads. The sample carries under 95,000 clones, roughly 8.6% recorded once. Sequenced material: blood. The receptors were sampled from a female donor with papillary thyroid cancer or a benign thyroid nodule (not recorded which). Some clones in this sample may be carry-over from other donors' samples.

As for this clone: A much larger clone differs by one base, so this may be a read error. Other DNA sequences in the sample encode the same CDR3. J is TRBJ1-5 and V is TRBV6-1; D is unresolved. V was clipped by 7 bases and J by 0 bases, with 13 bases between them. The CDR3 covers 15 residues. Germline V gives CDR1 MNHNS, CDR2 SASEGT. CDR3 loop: CASILGQNSNQPQHF. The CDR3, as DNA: TGTGCCAGCATCCTCGGGCAGAATAGCAATCAGCCCCAGCATTTT.

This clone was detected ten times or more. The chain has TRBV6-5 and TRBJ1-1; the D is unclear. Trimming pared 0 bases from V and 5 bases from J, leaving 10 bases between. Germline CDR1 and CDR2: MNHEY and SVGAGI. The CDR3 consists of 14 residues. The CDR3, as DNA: TGTGCCAGCAGTTACTCGGGTCTGGGGACTGAAGCTTTCTTT. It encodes CASSYSGLGTEAFF.

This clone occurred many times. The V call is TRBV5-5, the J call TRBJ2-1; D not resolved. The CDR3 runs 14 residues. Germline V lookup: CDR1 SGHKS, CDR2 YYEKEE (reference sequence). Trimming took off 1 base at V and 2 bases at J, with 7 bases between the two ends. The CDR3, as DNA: TGTGCCAGCAGCTTGCCAGAGACCTACAATGAGCAGTTCTTC. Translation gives CASSLPETYNEQFF.

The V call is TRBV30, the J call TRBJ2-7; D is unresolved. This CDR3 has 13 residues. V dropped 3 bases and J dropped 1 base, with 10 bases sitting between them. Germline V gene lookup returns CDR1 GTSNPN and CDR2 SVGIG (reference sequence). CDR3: CAWRQPQSYEQYF. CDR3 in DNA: TGTGCCTGGAGACAGCCCCAATCCTACGAGCAGTACTTC. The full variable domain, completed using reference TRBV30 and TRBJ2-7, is SQTIHQWPATLVQPVGSPLSLECTVEGTSNPNLYWYRQAAGRGLQLLFYSVGIGQISSEVPQNLSASRPQDRQFILSSKKLLLSDSGFYLCAWRQPQSYEQYFGPGTRLTVT.

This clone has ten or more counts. CDR3 in amino acids: CASSRLQTSGGADTQYF. DNA for the CDR3: TGCGCCAGCAGCCGCCTCCAGACTAGCGGGGGGGCAGATACGCAGTATTTT. The V and J genes are TRBV5-1 and TRBJ2-3, with 14 bases matching TRBD2. Looked up from germline, CDR1 is SGHRS and CDR2 is YFSETQ. The CDR3 is made up of 17 amino acids. Germline trimming cut 4 bases from V and 4 bases from J; bases unmatched to any gene: 8.

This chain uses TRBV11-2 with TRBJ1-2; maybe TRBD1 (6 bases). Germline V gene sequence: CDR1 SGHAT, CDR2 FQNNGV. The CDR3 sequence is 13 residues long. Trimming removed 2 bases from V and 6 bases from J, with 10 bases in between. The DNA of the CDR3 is TGTGCCAGCAGCTTACCAGGGGTGAATGGCTACACCTTC. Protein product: CASSLPGVNGYTF.

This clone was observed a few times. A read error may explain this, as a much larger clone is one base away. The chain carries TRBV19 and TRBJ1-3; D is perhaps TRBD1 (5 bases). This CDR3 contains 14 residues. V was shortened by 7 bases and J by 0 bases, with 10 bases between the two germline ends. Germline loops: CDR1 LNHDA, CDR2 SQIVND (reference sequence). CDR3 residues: CASIPDSSGNTIYF. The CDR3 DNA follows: TGTGCCAGTATCCCCGACAGCTCTGGAAACACCATATATTTT.

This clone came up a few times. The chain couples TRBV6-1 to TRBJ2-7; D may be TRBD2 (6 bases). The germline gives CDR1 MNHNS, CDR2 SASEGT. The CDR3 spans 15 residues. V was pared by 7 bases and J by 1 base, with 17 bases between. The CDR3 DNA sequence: TGTGCCAGCACCGATGAGGAGGGCGCTTCCTACGAGCAGTACTTC. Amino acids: CASTDEEGASYEQYF.

The DNA of the CDR3 is TGCAGTGCTAGTTCGGGACTGTACAATGAGCAGTTCTTC. Translation: CSASSGLYNEQFF. The chain combines TRBV20-1 with TRBJ2-1; D is perhaps TRBD2 (6 bases). The CDR3 contains 13 residues. Between the trimmed V and J ends, which lost 3 bases and 4 bases, there was a span of 10 bases. The germline gives CDR1 DFQATT, CDR2 SNEGSKA (reference sequence).

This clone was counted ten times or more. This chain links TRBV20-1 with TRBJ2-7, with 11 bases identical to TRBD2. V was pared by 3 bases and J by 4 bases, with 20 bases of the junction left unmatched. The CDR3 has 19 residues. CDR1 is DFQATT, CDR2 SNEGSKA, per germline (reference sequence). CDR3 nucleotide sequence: TGCAGTGCTAGTAACCCTACTTTAGCGGGGGGGCCTAGGATATACGAGCAGTACTTC. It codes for CSASNPTLAGGPRIYEQYF.